This T cell receptor beta chain emerged from a study of early stage breast cancer tumors. Sequencing was performed with immunoSEQ multiplex PCR; in TCRdb, only in-frame clones are kept and a portion is missing. Among about 30,000 clones listed, roughly four fifths were seen once. This receptor was taken from a person under 45 with breast cancer. The sequenced material came from breast tumor tissue.

CDR3 loop: CAWSVWGIHNEQFF. CDR3 in DNA: TGTGCCTGGAGTGTCTGGGGGATACACAATGAGCAGTTCTTC. The chain links TRBV30 to TRBJ2-1; TRBD1 or TRBD2 may be the D gene (5 bases each). The V end was cut by 0 bases, the J end by 5 bases, with 11 bases between. The CDR3 runs to 14 residues. Germline V gene lookup returns CDR1 GTSNPN and CDR2 SVGIG (reference sequence).